These 20 T cell receptor beta chains share one sample of origin, sequenced in a study of a mutant IDH1 vaccine in newly diagnosed glioma. The sample's time point: baseline, week 1 (first vaccination visit). The treatment denotes: pre-vaccination baseline after standard-of-care therapy. Method: immunoSEQ multiplex PCR; TCRdb's copy keeps in-frame clones and lacks some. Among approximately 54,000 clones listed, more than 80% were seen once. The source material was PBMCs, sampled from a glioma patient treated with radiotherapy, temozolomide or both. The receptors shown here come from a young man with glioma.

V is TRBV5-1 and J is TRBJ1-4, with D perhaps matching TRBD1 (5 bases). The germline V gene encodes CDR1 SGHRS and CDR2 YFSETQ. The CDR3 is 14 amino acids. V was cut by 0 bases and J by 2 bases, with 5 bases left in between. The CDR3 sequence: CASSLAGTNEKLFF. CDR3 sequence (DNA): TGCGCCAGCAGCTTGGCAGGGACTAATGAAAAACTGTTTTTT.

The rearrangement links TRBV7-2 to TRBJ2-2; 9 nucleotides agree with TRBD1. The J segment lost 6 bases and the V segment lost 5 bases, leaving 7 bases of the junction unmatched. CDR3 length: 15 amino acids. From germline, CDR1 is SGHTA and CDR2 FQGNSA. The CDR3 DNA follows: TGTGCCAGCAGCCGACGGACAGGGGTTTCCGGGGAGCTGTTTTTT. Translation gives CASSRRTGVSGELFF.

Only a few counts were recorded for this clone. This chain joins TRBV7-6 and TRBJ2-2; no clear D gene. Germline CDR1 SGHVS, CDR2 FNYEAQ. This CDR3 has 13 amino acids. V lost 8 bases to trimming and J lost 6 bases, with 13 bases between them. CDR3 loop: CASRYDSAGELFF. The CDR3 DNA sequence: TGTGCCAGCCGGTATGATTCCGCCGGGGAGCTGTTTTTT. The full variable domain, with the rest looked up from reference TRBV7-6 and TRBJ2-2, is GAGVSQSPRYKVTKRGQDVALRCDPISGHVSLYWYRQALGQGPEFLTYFNYEAQQDKSGLPNDRFSAERPEGSISTLTIQRTEQRDSAMYRCASRYDSAGELFFGEGSRLTVL.

The chain is built from TRBV10-3 and TRBJ1-1; D not resolved. Germline V gene data show CDR1 as ENHRY and CDR2 as SYGVKD. Trimming took 0 bases from V and 2 from J, leaving 19 bases between them. The CDR3 is 18 amino acids. The chain's CDR3 is CAISESTGGRSINTEAFF. Written as DNA, the CDR3 is TGTGCCATCAGTGAGTCGACGGGAGGTCGGTCGATAAACACTGAAGCTTTCTTT.

The V call is TRBV6-5, the J call TRBJ1-4; D ambiguous. The CDR3 loop spans 15 amino acids. Germline V CDR1 and CDR2: MNHEY, SVGAGI. The V end lost 2 bases, the J end lost 0 bases, and 7 bases lay between the germline ends. The CDR3 region is CASSYEGATNEKLFF. The CDR3 coding sequence is TGTGCCAGCAGTTACGAAGGTGCAACTAATGAAAAACTGTTTTTT.

The V call is TRBV6-1, the J call TRBJ2-1; D ambiguous. The CDR3 has 13 amino acids. Germline V gene lookup returns CDR1 MNHNS and CDR2 SASEGT. Trimming removed 7 bases from V and 4 bases from J, with 11 bases in between. The CDR3 nucleotides are TGTGCCAGCACCAGTAACGGTTACAATGAGCAGTTCTTC. This sequence encodes CASTSNGYNEQFF.

This clone has only one observation. J is TRBJ1-1 and V is TRBV30, with D perhaps matching TRBD1 (5 bases). This CDR3 has 13 amino acids. The V end was cut by 1 base, the J end by 1 base, with 7 bases between. Germline CDR1 GTSNPN, CDR2 SVGIG (reference sequence). The CDR3 coding sequence is TGTGCCTGGAGTGGAGGGGCGAACACTGAAGCTTTCTTT. This codes for CAWSGGANTEAFF.

The rearrangement links TRBV25-1 to TRBJ2-1; weak D call: TRBD2 (6 bases). V was trimmed by 1 base and J by 6 bases, leaving 13 bases between them. The CDR3 loop spans 15 amino acids. Germline V gene data show CDR1 as MGHDK and CDR2 as SYGVNS. CDR3 DNA sequence: TGTGCCAGCAGTGAATCGGTACGGGGAGGCAATGAGCAGTTCTTC. Its protein is CASSESVRGGNEQFF.

This clone has only one observation. The CDR3 DNA reads TGTGCCAGCAGCTTAGATGCTTTGGGGAGGAATGGCTACACCTTC. This translates into CASSLDALGRNGYTF. This chain links TRBV7-2 with TRBJ1-2; no firm D call. The CDR3 contains 15 residues. The germline CDR1 and CDR2 sequences are SGHTA and FQGNSA. V was pared by 1 base and J by 6 bases, with 15 bases between.

The sample holds one count of this clone. The rearrangement links TRBV7-8 to TRBJ2-7; TRBD2 might be the D (6 bases). V dropped 0 bases and J dropped 2 bases, with 14 bases sitting between them. This CDR3 has 16 amino acids. Germline assignment: CDR1 SGHVS and CDR2 FQNEAQ. CDR3 sequence reads: CASSLAWAPGAYEQYF. The CDR3, as DNA: TGTGCCAGCAGCTTAGCATGGGCCCCGGGGGCCTACGAGCAGTACTTC.

The chain has TRBV7-2 and TRBJ1-4, with D possibly being TRBD1 (6 bases). The CDR3 length is 14 residues. Germline CDR1 and CDR2: SGHTA and FQGNSA. The germline V and J ends were trimmed by 5 bases and 9 bases, with 16 bases remaining between them. CDR3 sequence reads: CASSLNGTPQKLFF. The CDR3 DNA follows: TGTGCCAGCAGCCTAAACGGGACACCCCAAAAACTGTTTTTT.

J is TRBJ1-2 and V is TRBV4-2; D is possibly TRBD1 (6 bases). V lost 6 bases and J 8 bases, leaving 22 bases between the germline ends. Germline CDR1 and CDR2: LGHNA and YNFKEQ. This CDR3 spans 15 amino acids. CDR3 protein: CASRPSSGEYGGYTF. CDR3 nucleotide sequence: TGTGCCAGCAGACCTTCTTCAGGGGAATACGGCGGCTACACCTTC.

In this sample, this clone turned up once. This chain links TRBV19 with TRBJ2-7, with D uncertain. The CDR3 is made up of 13 amino acids. Deletions cut 1 base from V and 6 bases from J, with 10 bases between. Germline V lookup: CDR1 LNHDA, CDR2 SQIVND (reference sequence). The CDR3 spells CASSIGQVGEQYF. The DNA of the CDR3 is TGTGCCAGTAGTATAGGGCAGGTGGGCGAGCAGTACTTC.

The rearrangement joins TRBV27 to TRBJ1-6; a weak D match, TRBD1 (6 bases). Germline lookup yields CDR1 MNHEY and CDR2 SMNVEV (reference sequence). The CDR3 covers 19 residues. Trimming took off 8 bases at V and 0 bases at J, with 23 bases between the two ends. The CDR3 coding sequence is TGTGCCAGCCAGCCGGAAGGGGGGGCTGTCAGCTCCTATAATTCACCCCTCCACTTT. It codes for CASQPEGGAVSSYNSPLHF.

This clone was counted once. The chain links TRBV7-8 to TRBJ1-3; 9 bases match TRBD1. Germline-derived CDR1 and CDR2 are SGHVS and FQNEAQ. The CDR3 is made up of 17 amino acids. J lost 3 bases, V lost 0 bases, and 6 bases had no gene match. The CDR3 protein is CASSLALGTGFGNTIYF. DNA for the CDR3: TGTGCCAGCAGCTTAGCGCTAGGGACAGGGTTTGGAAACACCATATATTTT.

This clone was counted only a few times. The sample holds other DNA sequences that translate to the same CDR3. The V call is TRBV9, the J call TRBJ1-1; maybe TRBD1 (5 bases). V was cut by 2 bases and J by 3 bases, with 8 bases left in between. This CDR3 is built from 13 residues. Germline lookup yields CDR1 SGDLS and CDR2 YYNGEE. CDR3 loop: CASSVGGYTEAFF. CDR3 sequence (DNA): TGTGCCAGCAGCGTGGGGGGTTACACTGAAGCTTTCTTT.

This clone was seen once. This chain links TRBV6-5 with TRBJ1-2, with a possible D match to TRBD1 (5 bases). The length of the CDR3 is 14 residues. The V gene lost 6 bases and the J gene lost 3 bases, with 14 bases spanning the gap. Germline CDR1 and CDR2: MNHEY and SVGAGI. In DNA form, the CDR3 reads TGTGCCAGCAGGGAATATCAGGGAGACTATGGCTACACCTTC. Translated, it gives CASREYQGDYGYTF.

The CDR3 DNA follows: TGTGCCTTCGGGAAGACTAGCACAGATACGCAGTATTTT. Translation gives CAFGKTSTDTQYF. The chain joins TRBV30 to TRBJ2-3; tentatively, D is TRBD2 (5 bases). Germline V gene sequence: CDR1 GTSNPN, CDR2 SVGIG (reference sequence). This CDR3 comprises 13 residues. V gave up 7 bases and J gave up 0 bases, with 11 bases separating them.

The rearrangement uses TRBV5-1 and TRBJ2-7; 10 bases are shared with TRBD1. After removal of 5 bases from V and 7 bases from J, the junction contained 9 bases not matched to a gene. Germline V CDR1 and CDR2: SGHRS, YFSETQ. The CDR3 length is 14 residues. CDR3 in DNA: TGCGCCAGCAGACTCGACAGGGGGCTAGGTGAGCAGTACTTC. Its protein is CASRLDRGLGEQYF.

This clone was observed a few times. The rearrangement uses TRBV14 and TRBJ1-2; no reliable D call. CDR3 length: 16 amino acids. Germline V gene data show CDR1 as SGHDN and CDR2 as FVKESK. V gave up 4 bases and J gave up 5 bases, with 20 bases separating them. The CDR3 nucleotides are TGTGCCAGCAGCCGGACGAGGGTGGCGGCGGTGTATGGCTACACCTTC. It translates to CASSRTRVAAVYGYTF.